The 32 T cell receptor beta chains in this list originate from one sample, sequenced in a study of low-dose radiotherapy and immunotherapy resistance in tumors. Gene-specific TRAV and TRBV primers were used for first-strand cDNA, covering alpha and beta chains. Amplification of TCRs used a constant-region primer and V-primer adapter for 20 PCR cycles. TCRdb itself ran the reads through MiXCR, one entry per CDR3 protein. This table has thousands of distinct CDR3 sequences, roughly three fifths appearing once. The receptors here all came from a human donor with advanced metastatic prostate, ovarian, gallbladder or colorectal cancer (not recorded which). This table probably holds off-target reads from a library built for another chain.

This clonotype was detected only once. J is TRBJ2-2 and V is TRBV6-5; D is possibly TRBD1 (5 bases). The V and J ends lost 1 base and 2 bases respectively, with 8 bases between them. Germline assignment: CDR1 MNHEY and CDR2 SVGAGI. The CDR3 runs to 15 residues. The DNA for the CDR3 is TGTGCCAGCAGTTACTTCCAGGGAAACACCGGGGAGCTGTTTTTT. Its translation: CASSYFQGNTGELFF.

This chain joins TRBV28 and TRBJ2-7; perhaps TRBD1 as D (5 bases). The CDR3 has 11 residues. Germline V lookup: CDR1 MDHEN, CDR2 SYDVKM. Trimming stripped 6 bases from V and 5 bases from J, with 8 bases between. The CDR3, as DNA: TGTGCCAGCAGCCAGGGTGACGAGCAGTACTTC. Its protein is CASSQGDEQYF.

This sequence joins TRBV6-4 and TRBJ2-7; TRBD1 matches at 9 bases. The CDR3 runs 13 residues. Germline V gene data show CDR1 as MRHNA and CDR2 as SNTAGT. The J segment lost 6 bases and the V segment lost 0 bases, leaving 0 bases of the junction unmatched. The CDR3, as DNA: TGTGCCAGCAGTGACTCGGACAGGGGCGAGCAGTACTTC. It encodes CASSDSDRGEQYF.

This CDR3 is CASSLGQVRQPQHF. For the CDR3, the DNA is TGTGCCAGCTCGTTGGGACAGGTCCGACAGCCCCAGCATTTT. V and J are TRBV28 and TRBJ1-5; TRBD1 agrees at 8 bases. This CDR3 spans 14 amino acids. Germline V gives CDR1 MDHEN, CDR2 SYDVKM. The J segment lost 7 bases and the V segment lost 8 bases, leaving 10 bases of the junction unmatched.

This clonotype has only a few counts. The rearrangement links TRBV7-3 to TRBJ2-2; D uncertain. Germline V gene sequence: CDR1 SGHTA, CDR2 FQGTGA. Trimming cost V 3 bases and J 1 base, with 6 bases left between them. CDR3 length equals 14 residues. Written as DNA, the CDR3 is TGTGCCAGCAGCTTTGGCGAGAACACCGGGGAGCTGTTTTTT. It specifies CASSFGENTGELFF.

This chain connects TRBV6-2 or TRBV6-3 to TRBJ1-4; weak D call: TRBD1 (6 bases). From germline, CDR1 is MNHEY and CDR2 SVGEGT. This CDR3 region has 13 residues. Trimming took off 9 bases at V and 3 bases at J, with 11 bases between the two ends. This chain's CDR3 is CASQGLPNEKLFF. The CDR3 bases are TGTGCCAGTCAGGGGCTCCCTAATGAAAAACTGTTTTTT.

A single count supports this clonotype. The CDR3 DNA is TGTGCCAGCAAGGGTACAGGGGGTCAGCCCCAGCATTTT. Translating gives CASKGTGGQPQHF. V usage is TRBV2 and J usage is TRBJ1-5; TRBD1 agrees at 8 bases. This CDR3 comprises 13 residues. V gave up 7 bases and J gave up 6 bases; unmatched junction bases: 5. Germline V gene sequence: CDR1 SNHLY, CDR2 FYNNEI.

This clonotype appeared a few times. The J gene is TRBJ2-7, the V gene TRBV7-2; D gene unclear. The V and J ends lost 2 bases and 4 bases respectively, with 6 bases between them. The CDR3 covers 12 residues. The germline gives CDR1 SGHTA, CDR2 FQGNSA. DNA of the CDR3: TGTGCCAGCAGCTTATACCAATACGAGCAGTACTTC. It encodes CASSLYQYEQYF.

The rearrangement joins TRBV5-1 to TRBJ2-2, with 7 bases fitting TRBD2. Germline lookup yields CDR1 SGHRS and CDR2 YFSETQ. Trimming at V came to 0 bases and at J to 3 bases, leaving 14 bases not matched to a gene. The CDR3 is made up of 19 amino acids. The CDR3 DNA sequence: TGCGCCAGCAGCTTGGAAGTGGGCGGGAGCCTCGCCTACACCGGGGAGCTGTTTTTT. It specifies CASSLEVGGSLAYTGELFF.

Turning to this clonotype: Relative to the germline gene, one junction end is altered; a read error may explain this. This rearrangement joins TRBV6-4 to TRBJ2-3; TRBD2 aligns across 7 bases. This CDR3 is 16 amino acids long. Germline V gene lookup returns CDR1 MRHNA and CDR2 SNTAGT. The CDR3 DNA is TGTGTCAGCAGCCCTAGACTAGCCGCTAGCACAGATACGCAGTATTTT. Its protein is CVSSPRLAASTDTQYF.

This clonotype was recorded a few times. V gene TRBV21-1 combines with J gene TRBJ2-7; the table gives TRBD2 as D, unverified against the DNA. TRBV21-1 is classified as a pseudogene. CDR3 length: 18 amino acids. Here the CDR3 DNA reads TGTGCCAGCAGCAAAGCGCGCGGACTAGCGGGAGGGCCTCACGAGCAGTACTTC. Translated, it gives CASSKARGLAGGPHEQYF.

This sequence joins TRBV6-6 and TRBJ2-3; weak D call: TRBD2 (5 bases). This CDR3 has 15 residues. Trimming pared 7 bases from V and 6 bases from J, leaving 20 bases between. Germline CDR1 and CDR2: MNHNY and SVGAGI (reference sequence). CDR3 in DNA: TGTGCCAGCACCAGAGAAACTAGGCGTTCGGATACGCAGTATTTT. It yields the protein CASTRETRRSDTQYF.

V gene TRBV11-2 combines with J gene TRBJ2-1; 7 bases align to TRBD1. Germline CDR1 is SGHAT and CDR2 is FQNNGV. This CDR3 is 14 amino acids long. J was trimmed by 7 bases and V by 3 bases; bases with no gene match: 6. The CDR3 nucleotides are TGTGCCAGCAGCTTGGGACAGCAATGGAATGAGCAGTTCTTC. Translating gives CASSLGQQWNEQFF.

The chain combines TRBV6-5 with TRBJ1-2; D uncertain. This CDR3 spans 13 amino acids. Trimming stripped 7 bases from V and 8 bases from J, with 17 bases between. Germline CDR1 reads MNHEY; CDR2 reads SVGAGI. CDR3 region: CASMPREIGGYTF. CDR3 bases: TGTGCCAGCATGCCGCGGGAAATTGGGGGCTACACCTTC.

The gene calls are TRBV12-3 or TRBV12-4 and TRBJ2-2, with a possible D match to TRBD2 (6 bases). V was clipped by 3 bases and J by 5 bases, with 7 bases between them. This CDR3 spans 13 amino acids. Here the CDR3 DNA reads TGTGCCAGCAGTTTCGCGGGGACCGGGGAGCTGTTTTTT. Amino acids: CASSFAGTGELFF.

The chain employs TRBV4-3 and TRBJ1-4; perhaps TRBD1 as D (6 bases). The CDR3 consists of 16 residues. The germline V gene encodes CDR1 LGHNA and CDR2 YSLEER. V was clipped by 3 bases and J by 7 bases, with 18 bases between them. CDR3 loop: CASSQGTFQASEKLFF. CDR3 DNA: TGCGCCAGCAGCCAGGGGACATTCCAGGCATCTGAAAAACTGTTTTTT.

The rearrangement uses TRBV6-2 or TRBV6-3 and TRBJ1-5; D might be TRBD1 (5 bases). This CDR3 region has 13 residues. Germline V gene lookup returns CDR1 MNHEY and CDR2 SVGEGT. Between the trimmed V and J ends, which lost 2 bases and 7 bases, there was a span of 9 bases. The CDR3 DNA reads TGTGCCAGCAGTTACGGGGGTAACCAGCCCCAGCATTTT. This sequence encodes CASSYGGNQPQHF.

V usage is TRBV28 and J usage is TRBJ2-7, with a tentative D call TRBD1 (5 bases). This CDR3 spans 16 amino acids. V was clipped by 5 bases and J by 4 bases, with 21 bases between them. Germline V gene lookup returns CDR1 MDHEN and CDR2 SYDVKM. The CDR3 protein is CASSPQVPWAYYEQYF. As DNA, the CDR3 is TGTGCCAGCAGTCCACAGGTACCTTGGGCTTATTACGAGCAGTACTTC.

The gene calls are TRBV10-3 and TRBJ2-3; D assignment may be TRBD1 or TRBD2 (6 bases each). The length of the CDR3 is 15 residues. The V gene lost 3 bases and the J gene lost 1 base, with 11 bases spanning the gap. Germline CDR1 is ENHRY and CDR2 is SYGVKD. The CDR3 coding sequence is TGTGCCATCAGTGAAACGGGGGCAGGCACAGATACGCAGTATTTT. It specifies CAISETGAGTDTQYF.

The V and J genes are TRBV13 and TRBJ2-5; TRBD2 aligns across 8 bases. Trimming took 1 base from V and 1 from J; bases not matched to a gene: 11. Germline CDR1 reads PRHDT; CDR2 reads FYEKMQ (reference sequence). The CDR3 covers 18 residues. CDR3 region: CASSLEGPGLGFQETQYF. In DNA, the CDR3 is TGTGCCAGCAGCTTAGAGGGCCCGGGACTAGGTTTCCAAGAGACCCAGTACTTC.

The J gene is TRBJ1-4, the V gene TRBV20-1; D unclear. CDR1 is DFQATT and CDR2 is SNEGSKA in the germline V gene (reference sequence). The CDR3 has 13 residues. Between the trimmed V and J ends, which lost 6 bases and 0 bases, there was a span of 8 bases. The CDR3 DNA is TGCAGTGCCAACAAACCAACTAATGAAAAACTGTTTTTT. This codes for CSANKPTNEKLFF.

This clonotype was seen more than once but under ten times. This chain links TRBV21-1 with TRBJ2-5. TRBV21-1 is a recognized pseudogene. CDR3 length: 14 residues. CDR3: CASNPDLTQETQYF. CDR3 DNA: TGTGCCAGCAACCCCGACTTGACTCAAGAGACCCAGTACTTC.

This rearrangement joins TRBV18 to TRBJ2-7, with D maybe TRBD2 (5 bases). This CDR3 region has 12 residues. Per the germline V gene, CDR1 is KGHSH and CDR2 is LQKENI. The V end lost 3 bases, the J end lost 7 bases, and 10 bases lay between the germline ends. CDR3 sequence (DNA): TGTGCCAGCTCACCCCTTGGAGGTGAGCAGTACTTC. Protein sequence: CASSPLGGEQYF.

As for this clonotype: The germline gene is not matched at one end of the junction; a read error may be the cause. The chain couples TRBV27 to TRBJ2-1, with D unresolved. Germline V gives CDR1 MNHEY, CDR2 SMNVEV (reference sequence). The CDR3 consists of 11 residues. The CDR3 here is CATSRYDEQFF. CDR3 bases: TGTGCCACCAGTCGTTATGATGAGCAGTTCTTC.

This clonotype is medium-sized within its sample. The CDR3 nucleotides are TGTGCCAGCAGCTTGAGCGCACACAATGAGCAGTTCTTC. It codes for CASSLSAHNEQFF. The V gene is TRBV11-3, the J gene TRBJ2-1; no clear D. V lost 3 bases to trimming and J lost 5 bases, with 8 bases between them. The V gene's germline CDR1 is SGHNT and CDR2 YENEEA. The CDR3 runs to 13 residues.

The chain joins TRBV5-4 to TRBJ2-1; tentatively, D is TRBD1 or TRBD2 (5 bases each). The CDR3 sequence is 12 residues long. Trimming left V 4 bases short and J 7 bases short, with 9 bases between. Germline assignment: CDR1 SGHNT and CDR2 YYREEE (reference sequence). CDR3 sequence: CASSRGVNEQFF. For the CDR3, the DNA is TGTGCCAGCAGCCGAGGGGTGAATGAGCAGTTCTTC. Variable domain in full (rest from reference TRBV5-4 and TRBJ2-1): ETGVTQSPTHLIKTRGQQVTLRCSSQSGHNTVSWYQQALGQGPQFIFQYYREEENGRGNFPPRFSGLQFPNYSSELNVNALELDDSALYLCASSRGVNEQFFGPGTRLTVL.

The chain combines TRBV6-2 or TRBV6-3 with TRBJ2-7; D gene unclear. Trimming removed 2 bases from V and 2 bases from J, with 10 bases in between. This CDR3 contains 14 residues. Germline V gene sequence: CDR1 MNHEY, CDR2 SVGEGT. The CDR3 DNA reads as TGTGCCAGCAGTTACGGGATTTCGACCTACGAGCAGTACTTC. It encodes CASSYGISTYEQYF.

This CDR3 is CASSPSVGQGNNEQFF. The CDR3 DNA reads TGTGCCAGCAGTCCGTCTGTGGGACAGGGTAACAATGAGCAGTTCTTC. The J gene is TRBJ2-1, the V gene TRBV28; 9 nucleotides match TRBD1. The germline V gene has CDR1 MDHEN and CDR2 SYDVKM. The V gene end was trimmed by 5 bases and the J gene end by 5 bases; junction bases not matched to a gene: 10. This CDR3 contains 16 residues.

CDR3 nucleotides: TGTGCCAGCAGCTCCTTAACAGATACGCAGTATTTT. It translates to CASSSLTDTQYF. The chain uses TRBV5-6 and TRBJ2-3; D is uncertain. The CDR3 contains 12 residues. V was trimmed by 3 bases and J by 3 bases, leaving 5 bases between them. Germline V CDR1 and CDR2: SGHDT, YYEEEE.

This chain links TRBV11-2 with TRBJ2-7; a possible D gene is TRBD2 (6 bases). The CDR3 consists of 16 residues. Trimming took 2 bases from V and 6 from J, leaving 20 bases between them. Germline V gene lookup returns CDR1 SGHAT and CDR2 FQNNGV. CDR3 loop: CASSLTTRPALSEQYF. The CDR3, as DNA: TGTGCCAGCAGCTTAACGACTAGGCCAGCCCTTTCCGAGCAGTACTTC.

V gene TRBV4-2 combines with J gene TRBJ2-1; 11 nucleotides align to TRBD2. The CDR3 has 18 residues. Germline CDR1 is LGHNA and CDR2 is YNFKEQ. The J segment lost 4 bases and the V segment lost 0 bases, leaving 8 bases of the junction unmatched. This CDR3 is CASSQDPLLAGGYNEQFF. In DNA form, the CDR3 reads TGTGCCAGCAGCCAAGATCCCCTTCTAGCGGGAGGTTACAATGAGCAGTTCTTC.

The J gene is TRBJ2-1, the V gene TRBV4-3, with D possibly matching TRBD1 (6 bases). The V gene's germline CDR1 is LGHNA and CDR2 YSLEER. Trimming removed 1 base at V and 8 bases at J, with 9 bases between. This CDR3 is 13 amino acids long. In DNA form, the CDR3 reads TGCGCCAGCAGCCAAGCAGGGGCCGATGAGCAGTTCTTC. It codes for CASSQAGADEQFF.